This TCR beta chain was identified in a study of blood T cell repertoires in COVID-19. Overall study context: The United States, Italy and Spain supplied acute and convalescent COVID-19 samples.

Across about 22 US areas, participants ranged in age from roughly 18 to 95 years. Donors were grouped by their self-reported clinical history. Germline V gene sequence: CDR1 MNHNY, CDR2 SVGAGI (reference sequence). The CDR3 contains 14 residues. The J segment lost 1 base and the V segment lost 6 bases, leaving 3 bases of the junction unmatched. Original methodology: Amplification from reference gene primers served as the basis for estimated nucleated cell counts. Some clones are missing from TCRdb's copy, which holds only in-frame ones; the method was immunoSEQ multiplex PCR. Clonal size and the V and J genes are those of that table, whereas D and trimming came from the DNA. The profile covers a few hundred thousand clones, with less than 90% appearing a single time and around 5.1% taken by the ten largest.

The chain is built from TRBV6-6 and TRBJ2-3, with TRBD2 matching over 8 bases. The TCR sequence derives from a woman between 45 and 60 years old who had recovered from COVID-19. What was sequenced was PBMCs or T cells enriched from blood (not recorded which). The DNA of the CDR3 is TGTGCCAGCAGACGAGCGGGGGGCACAGATACGCAGTATTTT. This encodes CASRRAGGTDTQYF.